Given below is one T cell receptor (beta chain) in context. Its antigen remains unidentified. Time point given: pre-sensitization, week 0. As to treatment: therapeutic diphenylcyclopropenone sensitization with weekly scalp DPC. In every case, blood was obtained before the patch test was applied. The CDR3 totals 15 residues. V shed 0 bases and J shed 3 bases, with 11 bases lying between them. In germline, CDR1 is MNHEY, CDR2 SVGEGT. This record belongs to a study of human T cells and chemical hapten exposure. Study-wide context: The study traced per-sample TCR yield variation mainly to small differences in pooled library volumes. Study-wide points: Unchanged with DPC sensitization were TCRs above 1 in 1000 frequency.

One entry per CDR3 protein results from TCRdb running MiXCR on the RACE reads. Of about 110,000 distinct CDR3 sequences listed, approximately 12% are singletons. The chain links TRBV6-2 or TRBV6-3 to TRBJ2-5; D unclear. Sequencing was performed on whole blood, taken in connection with sensitization to the hapten diphenylcyclopropenone (DPC). The origin of this receptor is a woman aged 45 to 65 with alopecia areata. Some clones in this sample may be carry-over from other donors' samples. The CDR3 reads CASSYSIGSKETQYF. The CDR3 DNA sequence: TGTGCCAGCAGTTACTCGATTGGCAGTAAAGAGACCCAGTACTTC.